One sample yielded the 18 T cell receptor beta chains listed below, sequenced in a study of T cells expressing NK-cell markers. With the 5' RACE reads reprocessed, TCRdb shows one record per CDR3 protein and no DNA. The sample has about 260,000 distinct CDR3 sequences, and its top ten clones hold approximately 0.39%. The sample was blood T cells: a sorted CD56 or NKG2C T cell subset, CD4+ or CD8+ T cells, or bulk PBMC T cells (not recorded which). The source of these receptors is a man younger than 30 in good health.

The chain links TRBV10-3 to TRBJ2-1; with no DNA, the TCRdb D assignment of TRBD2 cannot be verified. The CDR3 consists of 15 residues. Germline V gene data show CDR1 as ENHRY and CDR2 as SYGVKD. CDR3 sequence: CAIRDGLAGGNEQFF.

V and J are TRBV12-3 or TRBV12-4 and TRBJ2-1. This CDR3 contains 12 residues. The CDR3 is CASSHRLDEQFF.

The CDR3 sequence is CASSLAGGTSGNTIYF. The chain employs TRBV7-9 and TRBJ1-3; TCRdb outputs TRBD1, but without DNA this stays unchecked. The CDR3 is 16 residues long. Germline V gene lookup returns CDR1 SEHNR and CDR2 FQNEAQ (reference sequence).

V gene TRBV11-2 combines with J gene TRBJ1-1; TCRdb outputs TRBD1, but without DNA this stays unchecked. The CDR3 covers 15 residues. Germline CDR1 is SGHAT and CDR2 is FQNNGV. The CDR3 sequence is CASSFTDRDNTEAFF.

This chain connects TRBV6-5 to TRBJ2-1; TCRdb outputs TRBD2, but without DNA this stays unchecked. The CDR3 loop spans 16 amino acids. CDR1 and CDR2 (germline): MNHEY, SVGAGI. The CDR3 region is CASSLASGRDSDEQFF.

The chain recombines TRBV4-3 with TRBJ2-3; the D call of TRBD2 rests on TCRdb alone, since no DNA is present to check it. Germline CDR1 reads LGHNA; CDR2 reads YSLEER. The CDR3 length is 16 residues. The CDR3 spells CASSQVPGGVTDTQYF.

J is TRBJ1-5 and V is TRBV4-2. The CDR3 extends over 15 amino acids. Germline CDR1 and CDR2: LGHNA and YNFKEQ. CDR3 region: CASSPDRGGNQPQHF.

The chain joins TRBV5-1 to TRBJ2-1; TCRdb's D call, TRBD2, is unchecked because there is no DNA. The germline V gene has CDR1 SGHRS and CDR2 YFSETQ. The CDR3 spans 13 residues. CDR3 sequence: CASSSQRGSEQFF.

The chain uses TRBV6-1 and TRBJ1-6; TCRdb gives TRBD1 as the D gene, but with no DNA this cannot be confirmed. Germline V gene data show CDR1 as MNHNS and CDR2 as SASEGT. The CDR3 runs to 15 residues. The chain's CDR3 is CASSQEQVLGSPLHF.

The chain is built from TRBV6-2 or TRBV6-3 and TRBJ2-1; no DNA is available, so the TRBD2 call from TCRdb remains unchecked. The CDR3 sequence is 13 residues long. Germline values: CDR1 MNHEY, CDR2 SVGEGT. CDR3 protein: CASTKAGPNEQFF.

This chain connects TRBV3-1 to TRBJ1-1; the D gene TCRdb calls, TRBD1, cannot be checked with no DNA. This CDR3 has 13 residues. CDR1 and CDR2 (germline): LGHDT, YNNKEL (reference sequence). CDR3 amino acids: CASSQARQIEAFF.

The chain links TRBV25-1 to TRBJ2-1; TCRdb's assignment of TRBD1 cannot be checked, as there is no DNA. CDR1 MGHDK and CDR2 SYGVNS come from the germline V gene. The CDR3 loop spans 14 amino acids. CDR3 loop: CASSPGQKDNEQFF.

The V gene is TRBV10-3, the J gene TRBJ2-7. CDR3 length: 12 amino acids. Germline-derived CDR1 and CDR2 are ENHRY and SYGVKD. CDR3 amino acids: CATADGYYEQYF.

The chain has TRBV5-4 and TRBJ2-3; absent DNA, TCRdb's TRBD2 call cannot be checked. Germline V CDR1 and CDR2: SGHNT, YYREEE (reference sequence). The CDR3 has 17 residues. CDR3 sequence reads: CASRPTRQGGSTDTQYF.

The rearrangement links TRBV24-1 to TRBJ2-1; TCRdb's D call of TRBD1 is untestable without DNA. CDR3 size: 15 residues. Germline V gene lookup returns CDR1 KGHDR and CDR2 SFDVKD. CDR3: CATSDFGQGSNEQFF.

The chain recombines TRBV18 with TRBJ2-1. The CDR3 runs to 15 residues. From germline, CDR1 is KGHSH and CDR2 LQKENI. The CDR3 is CATSSYGVAYNEQFF.

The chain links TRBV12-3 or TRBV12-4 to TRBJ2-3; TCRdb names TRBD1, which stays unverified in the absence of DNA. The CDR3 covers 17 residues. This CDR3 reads CASSLMTGKVGTDTQYF.

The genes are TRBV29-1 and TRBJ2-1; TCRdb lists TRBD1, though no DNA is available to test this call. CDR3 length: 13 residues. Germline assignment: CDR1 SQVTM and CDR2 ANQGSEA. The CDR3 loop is CSVDRADYNEQFF.